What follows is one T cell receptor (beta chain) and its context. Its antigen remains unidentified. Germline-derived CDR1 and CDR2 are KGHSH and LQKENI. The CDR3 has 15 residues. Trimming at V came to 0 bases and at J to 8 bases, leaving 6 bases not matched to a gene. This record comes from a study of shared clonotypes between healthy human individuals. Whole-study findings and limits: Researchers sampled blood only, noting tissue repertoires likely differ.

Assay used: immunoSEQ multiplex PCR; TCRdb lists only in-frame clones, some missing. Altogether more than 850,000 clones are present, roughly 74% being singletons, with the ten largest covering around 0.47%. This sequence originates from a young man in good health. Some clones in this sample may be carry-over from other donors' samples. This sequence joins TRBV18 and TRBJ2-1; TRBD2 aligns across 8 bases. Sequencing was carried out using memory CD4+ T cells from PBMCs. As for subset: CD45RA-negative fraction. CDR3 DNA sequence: TGTGCCAGCTCACCACCAACGGGAGGGAAGGATGAGCAGTTCTTC. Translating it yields CASSPPTGGKDEQFF.